This T cell receptor (beta chain) was sequenced for a study of shared clonotypes between healthy human individuals. Study overall: CD4 naive and memory got three plates each, CD8 naive two, CD8 memory one. General study findings and limits: The small donor group covered limited genetic and exposure diversity.

Details on this clone: Its antigen remains unidentified.

The CDR3 covers 16 residues. With V trimmed by 2 bases and J by 0 bases, 6 bases remained unmatched. The germline gives CDR1 SGHAT, CDR2 FQNNGV. Splitting of each subset's genomic DNA was done evenly across several immunoSEQ plates. Each PCR replicate from the sorted subsets contained roughly 210 ng DNA, which is about 30,000 T cell genomes. Profiling relied on immunoSEQ multiplex PCR, and the TCRdb table lists in-frame clones only, not all of them. The sample yields 1.5 million to 2.5 million clones, about 95% seen once. CD45RO-negative cells were positively selected for CCR7, leaving out terminally differentiated effector memory CD45RA+ cells.

The chain has TRBV11-2 and TRBJ2-7; TRBD2 aligns across 8 bases. The sequence came from a man in his late teens or twenties in good health. Sequenced: naive CD8+ T cells sorted from blood. In DNA form, the CDR3 reads TGTGCCAGCAGCTTACAGCTAGCGGGTCACTCCTACGAGCAGTACTTC. Translating it yields CASSLQLAGHSYEQYF.